Many counts were recorded for the clone carrying this T cell receptor (beta chain). With iRepertoire HTBI primers and Arm-PCR of CDR3 regions, TCR beta libraries were built. A single record per CDR3 protein comes from TCRdb applying MiXCR to the multiplex PCR reads. This table holds 450,000 to 600,000 distinct CDR3 sequences, roughly 14% found once. The sample's time point: newly diagnosed GD, antithyroid drugs for less than 3 months. Extracted PBMC RNA gave rise to the TCR library. This entry belongs to a study of regulatory T cells in long-lasting Graves disease. J lost 4 bases, V lost 2 bases, and 9 bases had no gene match. Germline V gene sequence: CDR1 SGHAT, CDR2 FQNNGV. There are 16 residues in the CDR3. This sample also belongs to another study, concerning T cells in Graves' hyperthyroidism and ophthalmopathy. Turning to that study: Uncontrolled infection, other autoimmune disease, pregnancy and lactation each barred patients from inclusion. First-round RT-PCR with HTBI primers amplified the TCR CDR3 region. Blood samples included most of the expanded thyroid clonotypes exceeding 0.001.

The rearrangement links TRBV11-2 to TRBJ2-3; 7 bases map to TRBD2. This TCR was recovered from a man aged 25-40 years with Graves disease. The sequencing used peripheral blood mononuclear cells (PBMCs), collected at new diagnosis, from a patient treated with antithyroid drugs. The CDR3 region has the DNA TGTGCCAGCAGCTTATCGGCGGGAGTTCGCGCAGATACGCAGTATTTT. Its protein is CASSLSAGVRADTQYF.